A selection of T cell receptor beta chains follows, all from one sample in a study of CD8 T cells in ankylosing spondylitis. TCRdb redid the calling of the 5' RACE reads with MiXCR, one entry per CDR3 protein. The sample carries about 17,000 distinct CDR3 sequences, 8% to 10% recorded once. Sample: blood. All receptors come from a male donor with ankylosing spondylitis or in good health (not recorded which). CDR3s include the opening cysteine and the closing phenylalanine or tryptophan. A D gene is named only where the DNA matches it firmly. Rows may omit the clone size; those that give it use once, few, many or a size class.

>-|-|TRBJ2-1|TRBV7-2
CASSSQGLPYNEQFF
TGTGCCAGCAGCTCACAGGGATTGCCCTACAATGAGCAGTTCTTC
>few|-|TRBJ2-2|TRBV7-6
CASSPGLRRDPTGELFF
TGTGCCAGCAGCCCGGGACTTCGCCGGGATCCCACCGGGGAGCTGTTTTTT
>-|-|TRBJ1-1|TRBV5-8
CASSLAHLQAFF
TGTGCCAGCAGCTTGGCCCATCTACAAGCTTTCTTT
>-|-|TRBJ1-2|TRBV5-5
CASSSGLGNYGYTF
TGTGCCAGCAGCTCAGGGCTAGGAAACTATGGCTACACCTTC
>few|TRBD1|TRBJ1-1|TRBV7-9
CASSFGQGVTEAFF
TGTGCCAGCAGCTTCGGACAGGGTGTCACTGAAGCTTTCTTT
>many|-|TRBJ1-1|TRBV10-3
CAISAFGEGHTEAFF
TGTGCCATCAGTGCTTTCGGTGAGGGACACACTGAAGCTTTCTTT
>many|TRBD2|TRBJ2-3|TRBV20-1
CSAIGLAGPYTTDTQYF
TGCAGTGCTATCGGACTAGCGGGACCTTATACCACAGATACGCAGTATTTT
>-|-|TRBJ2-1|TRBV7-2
CASSLGPYNEQFF
TGTGCCAGCAGCTTGGGGCCATACAATGAGCAGTTCTTC
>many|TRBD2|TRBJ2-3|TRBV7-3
CASSLTGLAGDTQYF
TGTGCCAGCAGCTTAACGGGACTAGCGGGAGATACGCAGTATTTT
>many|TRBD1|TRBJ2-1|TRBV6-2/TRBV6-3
CASSWGQGGYNEQFF
TGTGCCAGCAGTTGGGGACAGGGAGGTTACAATGAGCAGTTCTTC
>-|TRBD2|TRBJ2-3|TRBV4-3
CASSQGTTSGKDTQYF
TGCGCCAGCAGCCAAGGGACGACTAGCGGGAAGGATACGCAGTATTTT
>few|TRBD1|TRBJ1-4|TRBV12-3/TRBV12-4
CASRQGTNEKLFF
TGTGCCAGCCGACAGGGGACAAATGAAAAACTGTTTTTT
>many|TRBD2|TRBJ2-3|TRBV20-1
CSAPPAKPGLAGLDTQYF
TGCAGTGCCCCCCCAGCGAAACCGGGACTAGCGGGGTTAGATACGCAGTATTTT
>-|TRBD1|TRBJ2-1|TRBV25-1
CASSGTGTGSYNEQFF
TGTGCCAGCAGTGGAACCGGGACAGGTTCCTACAATGAGCAGTTCTTC
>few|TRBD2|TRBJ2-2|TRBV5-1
CASSLLAGGPNTGELFF
TGCGCCAGCAGCTTGCTAGCGGGAGGCCCAAACACCGGGGAGCTGTTTTTT
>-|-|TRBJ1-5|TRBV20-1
CSASAGESNQPQHF
TGCAGTGCTAGTGCAGGGGAAAGCAATCAGCCCCAGCATTTT
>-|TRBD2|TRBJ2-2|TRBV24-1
CATSDFGTSKVPRAGELFF
TGTGCCACCAGTGATTTCGGGACTAGCAAAGTTCCTCGTGCCGGGGAGCTGTTTTTT
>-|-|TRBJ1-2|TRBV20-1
CSAPDSNYGYTF
TGCAGTGCTCCAGACAGTAACTATGGCTACACCTTC
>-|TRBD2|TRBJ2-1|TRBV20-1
CSAGRDSEYNEQFF
TGCAGTGCGGGGAGGGACTCAGAATACAATGAGCAGTTCTTC
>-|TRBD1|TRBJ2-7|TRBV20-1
CSATRQGVHEQYF
TGCAGTGCTACAAGGCAGGGGGTCCACGAGCAGTACTTC
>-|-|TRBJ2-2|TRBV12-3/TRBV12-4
CASSFPTGELFF
TGTGCCAGCAGTTTCCCTACCGGGGAGCTGTTTTTT
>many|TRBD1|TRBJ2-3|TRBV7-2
CASRGDWDSTQYF
TGTGCCAGCAGGGGGGATTGGGACAGCACGCAGTATTTT
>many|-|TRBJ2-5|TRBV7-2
CASSLEGHFQETQYF
TGTGCCAGCAGCTTAGAGGGACACTTCCAAGAGACCCAGTACTTC
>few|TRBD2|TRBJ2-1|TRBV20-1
CSAAGGSVYNEQFF
TGCAGTGCAGCGGGGGGGTCTGTCTACAATGAGCAGTTCTTC
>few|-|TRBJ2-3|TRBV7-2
CASSTGSRDTQYF
TGTGCCAGCAGTACCGGTTCGAGGGATACGCAGTATTTT
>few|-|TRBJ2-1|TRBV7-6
CASSLSLREQFF
TGTGCCAGCAGCTTATCTCTCAGAGAGCAGTTCTTC
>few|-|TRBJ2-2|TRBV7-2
CASSLSGGDTGELFF
TGTGCCAGCAGCTTATCTGGGGGAGATACCGGGGAGCTGTTTTTT
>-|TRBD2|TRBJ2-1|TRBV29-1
CSAEGLADNEQFF
TGCAGCGCCGAGGGACTAGCGGACAATGAGCAGTTCTTC
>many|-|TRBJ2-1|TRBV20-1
CSARPTRDEQFF
TGCAGTGCTAGACCCACTAGAGATGAGCAGTTCTTC
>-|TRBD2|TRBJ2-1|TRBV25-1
CASRGRAAYEQFF
TGTGCCAGCAGGGGGAGGGCCGCGTATGAGCAGTTCTTC
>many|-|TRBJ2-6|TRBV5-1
CASSLGSSGANVLTF
TGCGCCAGCAGCTTGGGAAGCTCTGGGGCCAACGTCCTGACTTTC
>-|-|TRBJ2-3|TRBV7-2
CASSLGFTDTQYF
TGTGCCAGCAGCTTAGGGTTCACAGATACGCAGTATTTT
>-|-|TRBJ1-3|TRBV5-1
CASSLDYQAGGNTIYF
TGCGCCAGCAGCTTGGATTATCAGGCAGGTGGAAACACCATATATTTT
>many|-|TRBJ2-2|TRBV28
CASIDGRTNTGELFF
TGTGCCAGCATTGACGGACGGACGAACACCGGGGAGCTGTTTTTT
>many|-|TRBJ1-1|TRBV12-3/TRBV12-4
CASSLGGGRTEAFF
TGTGCCAGCAGTTTAGGGGGGGGCCGAACTGAAGCTTTCTTT
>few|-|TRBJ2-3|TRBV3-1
CASSQVVGTDTQYF
TGTGCCAGCAGCCAAGTCGTCGGCACAGATACGCAGTATTTT
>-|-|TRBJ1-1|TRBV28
CASSSRGGAFF
TGTGCCAGCAGTTCAAGAGGGGGTGCTTTCTTT
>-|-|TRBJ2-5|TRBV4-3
CASSQDTGKETQYF
TGCGCCAGCAGCCAAGATACAGGGAAAGAGACCCAGTACTTC
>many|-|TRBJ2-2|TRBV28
CASSPRVGHSGELFF
TGTGCCAGCAGTCCCCGAGTGGGGCATAGCGGGGAGCTGTTTTTT
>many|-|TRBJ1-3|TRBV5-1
CASSLRSSGNTIYF
TGCGCCAGCAGCTTGCGCAGCTCTGGAAACACCATATATTTT
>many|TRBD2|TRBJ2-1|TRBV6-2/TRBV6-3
CASSYGLGGGNEQFF
TGTGCCAGCAGTTACGGATTGGGCGGGGGCAATGAGCAGTTCTTC
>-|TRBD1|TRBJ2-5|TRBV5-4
CASSTYRGQDETQYF
TGTGCCAGCAGCACATACAGGGGGCAGGATGAGACCCAGTACTTC
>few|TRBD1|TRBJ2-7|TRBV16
CASSQSYGTGGRYEQYF
TGTGCCAGCAGCCAATCGTACGGCACAGGGGGAAGGTACGAGCAGTACTTC
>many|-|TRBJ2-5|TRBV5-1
CASSLVREETQYF
TGCGCCAGCAGCTTGGTCAGGGAAGAGACCCAGTACTTC
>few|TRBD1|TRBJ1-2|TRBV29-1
CSVLTGTGNYGYTF
TGCAGCGTACTCACCGGGACAGGGAACTATGGCTACACCTTC
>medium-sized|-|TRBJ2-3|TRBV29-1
CSVEGESTDTQYF
TGCAGCGTTGAAGGGGAAAGCACAGATACGCAGTATTTT
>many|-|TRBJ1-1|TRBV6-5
CASKLQRMNTEAFF
TGTGCCAGCAAATTGCAGCGCATGAACACTGAAGCTTTCTTT
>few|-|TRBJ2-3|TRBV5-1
CASSLDGTDTQYF
TGCGCCAGCAGCTTGGACGGCACAGATACGCAGTATTTT
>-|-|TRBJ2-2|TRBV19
CASMGQGTGELFF
TGTGCCAGTATGGGGCAAGGTACCGGGGAGCTGTTTTTT
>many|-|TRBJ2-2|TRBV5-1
CASSENTGELFF
TGCGCCAGCAGCGAGAACACCGGGGAGCTGTTTTTT